This T cell receptor beta chain was retrieved from a study of shared clonotypes between healthy human individuals. Method: immunoSEQ multiplex PCR; TCRdb's copy keeps in-frame clones and lacks some. The table lists about 470,000 clones, about 85% of them singletons. All donors were healthy HIV-negative adults lacking recent acute infections or vaccinations. Nashville, Tennessee was home to all donors, who were Caucasian adults. Genomic DNA for unsorted samples was obtained from about 90 million PBMCs. This clone was recorded once. Its antigen is unknown. The length of the CDR3 is 13 residues. From germline, CDR1 is SGHNT and CDR2 YYREEE (reference sequence). V lost 4 bases and J 2 bases, leaving 9 bases between the germline ends. General observations from the study: Sequencing depth was predicted to influence how clonotypes are shared among donors.

The chain employs TRBV5-4 and TRBJ1-2, with D possibly matching TRBD1 (5 bases). The sequenced material came from PBMCs. This TCR came from a middle-aged woman in good health. Some clones in this sample may be carry-over from other donors' samples. CDR3 nucleotide sequence: TGTGCCAGCAGCCCGGGGCGGAACTATGGCTACACCTTC. The encoded protein is CASSPGRNYGYTF.